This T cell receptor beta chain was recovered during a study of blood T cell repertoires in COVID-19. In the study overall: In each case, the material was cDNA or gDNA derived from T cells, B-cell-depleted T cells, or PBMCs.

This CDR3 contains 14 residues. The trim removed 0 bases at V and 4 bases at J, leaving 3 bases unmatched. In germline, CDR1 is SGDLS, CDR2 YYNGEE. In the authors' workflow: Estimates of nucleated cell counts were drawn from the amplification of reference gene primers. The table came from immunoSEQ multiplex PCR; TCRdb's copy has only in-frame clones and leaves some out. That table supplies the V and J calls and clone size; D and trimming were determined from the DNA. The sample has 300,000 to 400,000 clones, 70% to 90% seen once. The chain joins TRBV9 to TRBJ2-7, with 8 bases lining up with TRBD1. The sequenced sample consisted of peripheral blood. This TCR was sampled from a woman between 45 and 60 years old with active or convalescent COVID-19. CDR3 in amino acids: CASSVAGGQYEQYF. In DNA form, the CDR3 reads TGTGCCAGCAGCGTAGCAGGGGGCCAGTACGAGCAGTACTTC. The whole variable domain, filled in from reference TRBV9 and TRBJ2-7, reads DSGVTQTPKHLITATGQRVTLRCSPRSGDLSVYWYQQSLDQGLQFLIQYYNGEERAKGNILERFSAQQFPDLHSELNLSSLELGDSALYFCASSVAGGQYEQYFGPGTRLTVT.